This T cell receptor beta chain was documented in a study of cytomegalovirus exposure and HLA in healthy donors. Study-wide background: Drawn from HLA-typed donors, 83 million or so unique TCRs were held in an early data release. General study points: The later analysis indicated that the majority of CMV-associated TCR beta chains appeared HLA-restricted. The sole available immune exposure information was CMV serostatus. The authors assumed roughly uniform sequencing depth across donors for presence/absence analyses.

Use of 60 Vbeta and 13 Jbeta primers characterized the PCR. Here immunoSEQ multiplex PCR was the method, and the copy in TCRdb shows in-frame clones only, minus some. Of a few hundred thousand clones in the sample, around 81% were seen once. In the case of this clone: The antigen is unknown.

Germline CDR1 and CDR2: SGHTA and FQGNSA. The CDR3 is 17 amino acids. V gave up 0 bases and J gave up 2 bases, with 17 bases separating them. The clonotype was recovered from a woman aged 60-70 years in good health and CMV-seropositive. This chain links TRBV7-2 with TRBJ2-7; D gene uncertain. Sample: PBMCs. CDR3 loop: CASSLASVRNPPYEQYF. In DNA form, the CDR3 reads TGTGCCAGCAGCTTAGCGTCCGTGCGGAACCCGCCCTACGAGCAGTACTTC. The complete variable domain, with remaining parts taken from reference TRBV7-2 and TRBJ2-7, reads GAGVSQSPSNKVTEKGKDVELRCDPISGHTALYWYRQSLGQGLEFLIYFQGNSAPDKSGLPSDRFSAERTGGSVSTLTIQRTQQEDSAVYLCASSLASVRNPPYEQYFGPGTRLTVT.